The clone carrying this T cell receptor (beta chain) was seen ten or more times. Its antigen is not known. TCRdb ran MiXCR on the 5' RACE reads and lists one entry per CDR3 protein. The repertoire consists of over 700,000 distinct CDR3 sequences, with around a fifth occurring once and the leading ten covering under 20%. The CDR3 covers 15 residues. V gave up 7 bases and J gave up 5 bases; unmatched junction bases: 13. The data derive from a study of CD8 T cells in ankylosing spondylitis. The study, taken as a whole, reports: A motif of eight highly homologous TCR beta variants was seen as apparently characteristic of ankylosing spondylitis blood.

This clonotype was obtained from a male donor with ankylosing spondylitis. The specimen sequenced was blood, either unsorted or a sorted T cell fraction (not recorded which). The rearrangement uses TRBV12-3 or TRBV12-4 and TRBJ2-5; the match to TRBD2 covers 7 bases. This chain's CDR3 is CASTPGRGVRETQYF. DNA of the CDR3: TGTGCCAGCACCCCAGGGAGGGGAGTACGGGAGACCCAGTACTTC.